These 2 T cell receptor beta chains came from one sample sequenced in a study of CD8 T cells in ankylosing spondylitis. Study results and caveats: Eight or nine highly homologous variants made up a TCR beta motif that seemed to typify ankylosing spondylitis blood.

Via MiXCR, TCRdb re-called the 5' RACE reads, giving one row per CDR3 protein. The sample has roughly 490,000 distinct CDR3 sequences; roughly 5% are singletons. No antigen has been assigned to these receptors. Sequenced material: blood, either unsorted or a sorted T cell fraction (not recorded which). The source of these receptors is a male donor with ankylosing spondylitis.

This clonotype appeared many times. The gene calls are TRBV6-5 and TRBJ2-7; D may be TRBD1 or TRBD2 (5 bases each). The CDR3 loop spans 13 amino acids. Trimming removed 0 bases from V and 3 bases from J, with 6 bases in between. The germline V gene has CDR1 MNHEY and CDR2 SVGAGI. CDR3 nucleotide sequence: TGTGCCAGCAGTTACTCGGGGGACTACGAGCAGTACTTC. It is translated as CASSYSGDYEQYF.

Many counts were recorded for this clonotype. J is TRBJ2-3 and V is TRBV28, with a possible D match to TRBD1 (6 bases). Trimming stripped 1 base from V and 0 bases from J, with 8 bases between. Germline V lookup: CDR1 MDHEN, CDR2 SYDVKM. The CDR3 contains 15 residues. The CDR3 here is CASSLYRASTDTQYF. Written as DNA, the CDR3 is TGTGCCAGCAGTTTATACAGGGCGAGCACAGATACGCAGTATTTT. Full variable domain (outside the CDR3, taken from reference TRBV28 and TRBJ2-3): DVKVTQSSRYLVKRTGEKVFLECVQDMDHENMFWYRQDPGLGLRLIYFSYDVKMKEKGDIPEGYSVSREKKERFSLILESASTNQTSMYLCASSLYRASTDTQYFGPGTRLTVL.